This TCR beta chain was captured in a study of long-term antiretroviral therapy in people with HIV. General study results and limits: Despite increasing after ART, diversity remained lower than that of transplant donor controls. Versus controls, repertoires in people with HIV had narrower CDR3 length ranges.

Worth noting for this clone: Its cognate antigen is unknown.

Assay version v3.0 of immunoSEQ was used, and it was run at survey level. The protocol was immunoSEQ multiplex PCR, while the TCRdb copy is restricted to in-frame clones and leaves out a portion. Of 15,000 to 20,000 clones listed, approximately 84% are singletons. Germline loops: CDR1 MNHEY, CDR2 SMNVEV (reference sequence). The V segment lost 6 bases and the J segment 4 bases; nucleotides outside the gene matches: 20. This CDR3 is built from 18 residues. The sequences come from unsorted PBMCs, collected 0.9 years after starting antiretroviral therapy. This TCR was recovered from a man aged 18 to 35 with HIV. The rearrangement joins TRBV27 to TRBJ2-7; 8 bases map to TRBD2. This chain's CDR3 is CASSRGGTPGLAVYEQYF. In DNA form, the CDR3 reads TGTGCCAGCAGCCGCGGGGGGACACCAGGGCTAGCGGTTTACGAGCAGTACTTC.